This T cell receptor beta chain stems from a study of shared clonotypes between healthy human individuals. It was CD45RO-negative cells, positively selected for CCR7, that made up naive CD8 cells, with terminally differentiated effector memory CD45RA+ cells excluded. The CDR3 sequence is 21 residues long. Germline V gives CDR1 SGHRS, CDR2 YFSETQ. After removal of 1 base from V and 5 bases from J, the junction contained 16 bases not matched to a gene. The table came from immunoSEQ multiplex PCR; TCRdb's copy has only in-frame clones and leaves some out. The sample has around 600,000 clones, roughly 95% seen once; the top ten hold about 0.11%.

The sample comprised naive CD8+ T cells sorted from blood. The rearrangement joins TRBV5-1 to TRBJ2-1; 15 nucleotides line up with TRBD2. The sequence came from a woman in her 30s in good health. CDR3 sequence (DNA): TGCGCCAGCAGCTTGACCCGGGGGCCAGGACTAGCGGGAGGGCCGCACAATGAGCAGTTCTTC. As protein: CASSLTRGPGLAGGPHNEQFF. The variable domain in full, completed from reference TRBV5-1 and TRBJ2-1, reads KAGVTQTPRYLIKTRGQQVTLSCSPISGHRSVSWYQQTPGQGLQFLFEYFSETQRNKGNFPGRFSGRQFSNSRSEMNVSTLELGDSALYLCASSLTRGPGLAGGPHNEQFFGPGTRLTVL.